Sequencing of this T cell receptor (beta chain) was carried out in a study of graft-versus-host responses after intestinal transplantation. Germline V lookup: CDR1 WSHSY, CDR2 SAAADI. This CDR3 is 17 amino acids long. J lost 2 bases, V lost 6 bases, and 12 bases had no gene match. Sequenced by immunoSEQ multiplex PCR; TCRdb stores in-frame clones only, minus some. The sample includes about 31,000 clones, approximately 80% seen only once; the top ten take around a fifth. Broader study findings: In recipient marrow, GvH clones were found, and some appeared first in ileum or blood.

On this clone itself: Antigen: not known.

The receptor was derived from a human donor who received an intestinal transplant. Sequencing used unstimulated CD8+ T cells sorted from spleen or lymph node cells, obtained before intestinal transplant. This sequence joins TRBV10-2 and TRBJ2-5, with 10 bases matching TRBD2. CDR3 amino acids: CASRLAGDGGLQETQYF. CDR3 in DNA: TGCGCCAGCAGGCTAGCGGGAGATGGCGGTTTACAAGAGACCCAGTACTTC.